These T cell receptor beta chains were read from a single sample in a study of T cells in Graves' hyperthyroidism and ophthalmopathy. TCRdb itself ran the multiplex PCR reads through MiXCR, one entry per CDR3 protein. The data show roughly 840,000 distinct CDR3 sequences, with 35% to 45% seen just once and 7.5% to 9.5% held by the top ten. Sequencing was done on a sample of blood. The receptors shown here come from a young man with Graves' hyperthyroidism. Each CDR3 is given with its conserved first and last residue. Fields, in order: J gene, V gene, D gene, clone size, CDR3 DNA, CDR3 protein. A D gene is named only where the DNA matches it firmly. Rows give clone size only sometimes, using once, few, many, or a class for an expanded clone.

TRBJ1-5 TRBV5-1 NA many TGTGCCAGTAGTTTAGGGGAGCCCAATCAGCCCCAGCATTTT CASSLGEPNQPQHF
TRBJ1-6 TRBV7-9 NA many TGTGCCAGCAGCTGGACAGATTTGGTGAATTCACCCCTCCACTTT CASSWTDLVNSPLHF
TRBJ1-5 TRBV29-1 NA many TGCAGCGTTGAAGACCGGGACCGAATAAGCAATCAGCCCCAGCATTTT CSVEDRDRISNQPQHF
TRBJ1-2 TRBV7-9 NA many TGTGCCAGCAGCTTAGGGGGTGATGGCTACACCTTC CASSLGGDGYTF
TRBJ1-6 TRBV30 NA few TGTGCCTGGAGTGTACTGGACAGCCGGAATTCACCCCTCCACTTT CAWSVLDSRNSPLHF
TRBJ2-1 TRBV15 TRBD2 NA TGTGCCACCAGCAGCGGGGGGAATGAGCAGTTCTTC CATSSGGNEQFF
TRBJ1-2 TRBV4-3 NA NA TGCGCCAGCAGCCATAAAGAAGCCAGACCCAGTGGCTATGGCTACACCTTC CASSHKEARPSGYGYTF
TRBJ2-7 TRBV19 TRBD1 NA TGTGCCAGTTCTTATGGACAGGGCAGGAACGAGCAGTACTTC CASSYGQGRNEQYF
TRBJ1-3 TRBV6-5 NA NA TGTGCCAGCGGGCCATGGGGGGGATCATCAAACACCATATATTTT CASGPWGGSSNTIYF
TRBJ2-7 TRBV5-1 TRBD1 few TGCGCCAGCAGCTTCGCGGACAGGTATACGAACGAGCAGTACTTC CASSFADRYTNEQYF
TRBJ2-5 TRBV9 TRBD2 NA TGTGCCAGCAGCCATCTAGCGGCCCGGAGGGTGGAGACCCAGTACTTC CASSHLAARRVETQYF
TRBJ2-7 TRBV5-6 NA few TGTGCCAGCAGCTTGGGCCAGGGCGGAGCCACCTACGAGCAGTACTTC CASSLGQGGATYEQYF
TRBJ1-2 TRBV10-3 NA NA TGTGCCATCGGAGGGGACTATGGCTACACCTTC CAIGGDYGYTF